One and the same sample provided the 28 T cell receptor beta chains below, sequenced in a study of blood T cell repertoires in COVID-19. The protocol was immunoSEQ multiplex PCR, while the TCRdb copy is restricted to in-frame clones and leaves out a portion. The sample contains tens of thousands of clones, 65% to 90% of which appear only once. Source material: peripheral blood. These receptors came from a human donor in a cohort sampled during active COVID-19.

The chain joins TRBV9 to TRBJ2-1, with TRBD2 matching 8 bases. J gave up 5 bases and V 0 bases, and 7 bases lay outside the gene matches. The length of the CDR3 is 16 residues. Germline V CDR1 and CDR2: SGDLS, YYNGEE. This CDR3 is CASSVAPAGVDNEQFF. CDR3 in DNA: TGTGCCAGCAGCGTAGCTCCAGCGGGAGTGGACAATGAGCAGTTCTTC. Looking up the rest from reference TRBV9 and TRBJ2-1 gives the full variable domain: DSGVTQTPKHLITATGQRVTLRCSPRSGDLSVYWYQQSLDQGLQFLIQYYNGEERAKGNILERFSAQQFPDLHSELNLSSLELGDSALYFCASSVAPAGVDNEQFFGPGTRLTVL.

This clone was seen more than once but under ten times. The rearrangement uses TRBV5-6 and TRBJ2-1, with 8 bases lining up with TRBD1. CDR3 length equals 15 residues. Germline V lookup: CDR1 SGHDT, CDR2 YYEEEE. J was trimmed by 7 bases and V by 3 bases; bases with no gene match: 9. CDR3 DNA sequence: TGTGCCAGCAGCTCAGACAGGGGAGCAGGGAATGAGCAGTTCTTC. Translating it yields CASSSDRGAGNEQFF.

The chain joins TRBV28 to TRBJ1-2; 9 positions match TRBD1. The V gene end was trimmed by 5 bases and the J gene end by 5 bases; junction bases not matched to a gene: 9. The CDR3 has 15 amino acids. Looked up from germline, CDR1 is MDHEN and CDR2 is SYDVKM. In DNA, the CDR3 is TGTGCCAGCAGTAGCGACAGGGGGACCCGGTATGGCTACACCTTC. Protein: CASSSDRGTRYGYTF.

The chain carries TRBV11-3 and TRBJ2-2, with a possible D match to TRBD1 (5 bases). The CDR3 contains 17 residues. Germline V gene lookup returns CDR1 SGHNT and CDR2 YENEEA. Trimming removed 5 bases from V and 4 bases from J, with 20 bases in between. The CDR3 DNA follows: TGTGCCAGCAGCCCTCTGAACGGCAGGGCTCGCACCGGGGAGCTGTTTTTT. This encodes CASSPLNGRARTGELFF.

This clone has just a few counts. CDR3 DNA sequence: TGTGCCAGCAGCCGGGAGGGGTCCCTTATCTCCTATAATTCACCCCTCCACTTT. It specifies CASSREGSLISYNSPLHF. The chain couples TRBV27 to TRBJ1-6, with D possibly TRBD1 on 5 matching bases. Trimming pared 6 bases from V and 0 bases from J, leaving 18 bases between. This CDR3 comprises 18 residues. Germline CDR1 is MNHEY and CDR2 is SMNVEV (reference sequence).

The rearrangement joins TRBV28 to TRBJ2-3, with D possibly TRBD1 on 6 matching bases. With 2 bases removed from V and 2 bases from J, the gap between germline ends came to 14 bases. This CDR3 region has 16 residues. The germline V gene encodes CDR1 MDHEN and CDR2 SYDVKM. This CDR3 is CASSLESQGFTDTQYF. The CDR3 DNA reads TGTGCCAGCAGTTTAGAGAGCCAGGGGTTCACAGATACGCAGTATTTT.

The gene calls are TRBV30 and TRBJ2-2, with D perhaps TRBD1 (6 bases). Germline CDR1 GTSNPN, CDR2 SVGIG (reference sequence). This CDR3 has 13 amino acids. Between the trimmed V and J ends, which lost 1 base and 7 bases, there was a span of 10 bases. The CDR3: CAWSEQGSGELFF. CDR3 DNA sequence: TGTGCCTGGAGTGAACAGGGCAGCGGGGAGCTGTTTTTT.

The V and J genes are TRBV5-1 and TRBJ2-2; D ambiguous. From germline, CDR1 is SGHRS and CDR2 YFSETQ. The V end was cut by 1 base, the J end by 1 base, with 5 bases between. The length of the CDR3 is 14 residues. CDR3 DNA: TGCGCCAGCAGCTTGTCCGGGAACACCGGGGAGCTGTTTTTT. Protein product: CASSLSGNTGELFF.

This clone was seen a few times. The chain joins TRBV29-1 to TRBJ1-1, with a weak D call TRBD1 (6 bases). The ends were cut back, 4 bases at V and 5 bases at J, with 14 bases in the middle. The CDR3 runs 13 residues. Germline V gives CDR1 SQVTM, CDR2 ANQGSEA. The CDR3 DNA follows: TGCAGCGTTGTAGCAGGGGTAAGGACTGAAGCTTTCTTT. Translated, it gives CSVVAGVRTEAFF.

This clone was counted a few times. This rearrangement joins TRBV29-1 to TRBJ1-1; no reliable D call. This CDR3 has 14 amino acids. Per germline, CDR1 SQVTM and CDR2 ANQGSEA. V lost 6 bases to trimming and J lost 5 bases, with 19 bases between them. The CDR3 DNA sequence: TGCAGCGTCGGAGAGAGGGTTGGAGGAACTGAAGCTTTCTTT. It specifies CSVGERVGGTEAFF.

The chain combines TRBV2 with TRBJ1-2, with TRBD1 identical over 7 bases. Germline CDR1 SNHLY, CDR2 FYNNEI. V shed 5 bases, J shed 4 bases, and the junction held 10 bases outside the gene matches. There are 15 residues in the CDR3. CDR3 amino acids: CASSPEGRQGYGYTF. CDR3 sequence (DNA): TGTGCCAGCAGTCCAGAGGGGAGACAGGGCTATGGCTACACCTTC.

The chain carries TRBV14 and TRBJ2-7; D is unresolved. Trimming pared 2 bases from V and 4 bases from J, leaving 3 bases between. Germline V gives CDR1 SGHDN, CDR2 FVKESK. This CDR3 spans 11 amino acids. CDR3 nucleotides: TGTGCCAGCAGCCAATATTACGAGCAGTACTTC. The encoded protein is CASSQYYEQYF.

This chain uses TRBV11-3 with TRBJ2-2; tentatively, D is TRBD2 (5 bases). This CDR3 contains 14 residues. Per germline, CDR1 SGHNT and CDR2 YENEEA. V was cut by 2 bases and J by 7 bases, with 11 bases left in between. For the CDR3, the DNA is TGTGCCAGCAGCTTAAGATTTGGGAGCGGGGAGCTGTTTTTT. Its protein product is CASSLRFGSGELFF.

This clone appeared a few times. J is TRBJ1-2 and V is TRBV6-6, with a possible D match to TRBD1 (6 bases). The germline V gene encodes CDR1 MNHNY and CDR2 SVGAGI (reference sequence). Trimming took off 6 bases at V and 2 bases at J, with 13 bases between the two ends. The CDR3 covers 14 residues. The chain's CDR3 is CASRAWGPNYGYTF. The CDR3 nucleotides are TGTGCCAGCAGGGCCTGGGGGCCGAACTATGGCTACACCTTC.

The chain uses TRBV11-3 and TRBJ2-7, with 8 bases aligning to TRBD1. Germline assignment: CDR1 SGHNT and CDR2 YENEEA. The CDR3 is 18 amino acids. V shed 4 bases, J shed 1 base, and the junction held 15 bases outside the gene matches. Here the CDR3 reads CASSSSHNRGIVSYEQYF. The CDR3 region has the DNA TGTGCCAGCAGCTCATCTCATAACAGGGGGATTGTATCCTACGAGCAGTACTTC. Variable domain in full (rest from reference TRBV11-3 and TRBJ2-7): EAGVVQSPRYKIIEKKQPVAFWCNPISGHNTLYWYLQNLGQGPELLIRYENEEAVDDSQLPKDRFSAERLKGVDSTLKIQPAELGDSAVYLCASSSSHNRGIVSYEQYFGPGTRLTVT.

The rearrangement links TRBV12-5 to TRBJ1-1, with a tentative D call TRBD1 (5 bases). CDR3 size: 14 residues. Germline-derived CDR1 and CDR2 are LGHNT and FRNRAP. The ends were cut back, 4 bases at V and 3 bases at J, with 12 bases in the middle. The DNA of the CDR3 is TGTGCTAGTGGTTCCTTCGGGGGGGACACTGAAGCTTTCTTT. This sequence encodes CASGSFGGDTEAFF.

This chain links TRBV27 with TRBJ1-6; 9 positions agree with TRBD1. J was trimmed by 0 bases and V by 7 bases; bases with no gene match: 7. From germline, CDR1 is MNHEY and CDR2 SMNVEV (reference sequence). The CDR3 runs to 17 residues. CDR3 nucleotides: TGTGCCAGCACGGGGGGGACAGGGAGCTCCTATAATTCACCCCTCCACTTT. This gives the protein CASTGGTGSSYNSPLHF.

The chain joins TRBV3-1 (or the pseudogene TRBV3-2) to TRBJ1-1; D call uncertain. V was trimmed by 0 bases and J by 4 bases, leaving 12 bases between them. The length of the CDR3 is 15 residues. Germline assignment: CDR1 LGHDT and CDR2 YNNKEL (reference sequence). The CDR3 bases are TGTGCCAGCAGCCAAGAGGCGGGTCGGGGCACTGAAGCTTTCTTT. Protein: CASSQEAGRGTEAFF.

This clone has a single count. The chain employs TRBV7-2 and TRBJ1-2; D is unclear. The CDR3 is made up of 14 amino acids. V was trimmed by 5 bases and J by 0 bases, leaving 10 bases between them. CDR1 and CDR2 (germline): SGHTA, FQGNSA. The DNA for the CDR3 is TGTGCCAGCAGCGATGACTTCGCTAACTATGGCTACACCTTC. Protein sequence: CASSDDFANYGYTF.

The gene calls are TRBV30 and TRBJ2-7; 8 bases agree with TRBD2. Trimming cost V 0 bases and J 6 bases; bases outside gene matches: 10. CDR3 length: 15 residues. From germline, CDR1 is GTSNPN and CDR2 SVGIG (reference sequence). As DNA, the CDR3 is TGTGCCTGGAGTGTACCGGGACTAGGAGGAGGCGAGCAGTACTTC. Protein sequence: CAWSVPGLGGGEQYF.

This chain connects TRBV11-2 to TRBJ1-1; 7 bases map to TRBD1. This CDR3 contains 13 residues. J was trimmed by 7 bases and V by 5 bases; bases with no gene match: 7. Germline assignment: CDR1 SGHAT and CDR2 FQNNGV. CDR3: CASSPDRYREAFF. DNA for the CDR3: TGTGCCAGCAGCCCGGACAGGTACCGTGAAGCTTTCTTT.

The J gene is TRBJ2-5, the V gene TRBV7-2, with 12 bases that match TRBD2. J lost 3 bases, V lost 4 bases, and 12 bases had no gene match. This CDR3 contains 18 residues. The germline V gene has CDR1 SGHTA and CDR2 FQGNSA. The CDR3 bases are TGTGCCAGCAGCTCAAACCTACTAGCGGGAGGCCGGGAAGAGACCCAGTACTTC. Its translation is CASSSNLLAGGREETQYF.

The table lists this clone with a count of one. The chain employs TRBV28 and TRBJ2-6; 9 nucleotides agree with TRBD1. Per germline, CDR1 MDHEN and CDR2 SYDVKM. The CDR3 has 17 amino acids. V lost 7 bases, J lost 2 bases, and 9 bases stayed unmatched. CDR3: CASNFGTGKTGANVLTF. Written as DNA, the CDR3 is TGTGCCAGCAATTTTGGGACAGGGAAGACTGGGGCCAACGTCCTGACTTTC.

The V call is TRBV11-2, the J call TRBJ2-1, with TRBD2 identical over 10 bases. Trimming took 3 bases from V and 9 from J; bases not matched to a gene: 8. CDR1 SGHAT and CDR2 FQNNGV come from the germline V gene. CDR3 length: 15 residues. DNA for the CDR3: TGTGCCAGCAGCTTGTGGCTAGCGGGAGAAGGTGAGCAGTTCTTC. Protein sequence: CASSLWLAGEGEQFF.

The V gene is TRBV6-5, the J gene TRBJ2-7; 9 bases fit TRBD2. Germline CDR1 MNHEY, CDR2 SVGAGI. With V trimmed by 2 bases and J by 4 bases, 6 bases remained unmatched. There are 15 residues in the CDR3. The CDR3, as DNA: TGTGCCAGCAGTTACGCGGGACTAGCAGTTTACGAGCAGTACTTC. It translates to CASSYAGLAVYEQYF.

This clone came up a few times. The genes are TRBV4-2 and TRBJ2-1; D unclear. CDR3 length: 13 residues. The V gene's germline CDR1 is LGHNA and CDR2 YNFKEQ. V was shortened by 1 base and J by 7 bases, with 8 bases between the two germline ends. This chain's CDR3 is CASSQGVWNEQFF. The CDR3 DNA reads as TGTGCCAGCAGCCAAGGAGTCTGGAATGAGCAGTTCTTC.

The chain links TRBV5-1 to TRBJ2-3; tentatively, D is TRBD1 (6 bases). The CDR3 runs 15 residues. CDR1 and CDR2 from the germline V gene are SGHRS and YFSETQ. The V and J ends lost 5 bases and 2 bases respectively, with 15 bases between them. The CDR3, as DNA: TGCGCCAGCAGTTATAAGGGGGAGCTCACAGATACGCAGTATTTT. Protein product: CASSYKGELTDTQYF.

V usage is TRBV6-1 and J usage is TRBJ1-2; the match to TRBD1 covers 9 bases. From germline, CDR1 is MNHNS and CDR2 SASEGT. The CDR3 is made up of 15 amino acids. With 3 bases clipped from V and 4 bases from J, the junction kept 6 bases outside the gene matches. CDR3 residues: CASSEGTGFGYGYTF. The CDR3 DNA follows: TGTGCCAGCAGTGAGGGGACAGGGTTCGGCTATGGCTACACCTTC.